This TCR beta chain emerged from a study of cytomegalovirus exposure and HLA in healthy donors. Broader study findings: HLA-A and HLA-B allele assignments for most subjects were reportedly predicted accurately using TCR beta sequences. Highest at DRB1 and lowest at HLA-C, TCR association rates differed among HLA loci in a later analysis.

There are 16 residues in the CDR3. Trimming took 5 bases from V and 4 from J, leaving 21 bases between them. Looked up from germline, CDR1 is SGHRS and CDR2 is YFSETQ. 13 Jbeta primers and 60 Vbeta primers were used for the PCR. Method: immunoSEQ multiplex PCR; TCRdb's copy keeps in-frame clones and lacks some. The table shows about 200,000 clones, with less than 80% occurring only once. Worth noting for this clone: Antigen unknown.

The gene calls are TRBV5-1 and TRBJ1-2; tentative D call: TRBD1 (6 bases). This sequence was found in a girl aged 2 to 10 in good health and CMV-seronegative. The specimen was PBMCs. The CDR3 sequence: CASRGSPGALLYGYTF. CDR3 DNA sequence: TGCGCCAGCAGGGGGTCGCCAGGGGCCCTACTCTATGGCTACACCTTC.